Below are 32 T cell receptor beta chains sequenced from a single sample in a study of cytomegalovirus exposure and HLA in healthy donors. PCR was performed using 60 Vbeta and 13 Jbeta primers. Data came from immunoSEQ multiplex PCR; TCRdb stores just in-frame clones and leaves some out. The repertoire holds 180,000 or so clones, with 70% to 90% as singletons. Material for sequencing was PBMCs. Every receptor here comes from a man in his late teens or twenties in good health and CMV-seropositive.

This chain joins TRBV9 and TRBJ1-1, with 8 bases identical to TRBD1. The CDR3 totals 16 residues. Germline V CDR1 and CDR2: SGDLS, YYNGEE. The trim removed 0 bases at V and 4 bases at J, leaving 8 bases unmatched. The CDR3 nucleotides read TGTGCCAGCAGCGTAGGGGCAGGGGGCGCCGGCACTGAAGCTTTCTTT. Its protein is CASSVGAGGAGTEAFF.

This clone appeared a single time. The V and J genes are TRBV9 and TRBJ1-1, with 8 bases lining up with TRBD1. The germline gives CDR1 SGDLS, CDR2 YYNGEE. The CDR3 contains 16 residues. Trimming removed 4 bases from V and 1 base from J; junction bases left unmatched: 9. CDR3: CASSLLQGAGNTEAFF. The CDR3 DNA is TGTGCCAGCAGCCTCCTCCAGGGGGCTGGGAACACTGAAGCTTTCTTT.

The CDR3 is CASREGNTEAFF. The CDR3 DNA follows: TGTGCCAGTCGAGAGGGGAACACTGAAGCTTTCTTT. The chain couples TRBV6-1 to TRBJ1-1; unclear D gene. V lost 9 bases, J lost 1 base, and 9 bases lay in between. The CDR3 covers 12 residues. Germline V CDR1 and CDR2: MNHNS, SASEGT.

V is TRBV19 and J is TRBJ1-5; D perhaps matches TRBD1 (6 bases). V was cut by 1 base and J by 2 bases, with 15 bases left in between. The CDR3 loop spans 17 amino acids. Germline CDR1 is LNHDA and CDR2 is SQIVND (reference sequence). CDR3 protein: CASSIGGQVGGNQPQHF. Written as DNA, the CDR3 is TGTGCCAGTAGTATAGGGGGGCAGGTCGGGGGCAATCAGCCCCAGCATTTT.

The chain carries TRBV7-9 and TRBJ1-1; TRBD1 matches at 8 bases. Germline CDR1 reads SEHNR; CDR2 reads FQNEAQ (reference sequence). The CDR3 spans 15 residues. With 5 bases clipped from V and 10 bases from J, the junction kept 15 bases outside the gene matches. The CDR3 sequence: CASSGAPGQVYVAFF. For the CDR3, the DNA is TGTGCCAGCAGCGGGGCCCCGGGACAGGTGTACGTAGCTTTCTTT.

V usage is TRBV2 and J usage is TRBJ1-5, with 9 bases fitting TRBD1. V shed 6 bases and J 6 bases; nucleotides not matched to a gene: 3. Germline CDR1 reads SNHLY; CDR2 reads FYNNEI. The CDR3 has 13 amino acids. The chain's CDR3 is CASSDRGGQPQHF. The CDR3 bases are TGTGCCAGCAGCGACAGGGGGGGTCAGCCCCAGCATTTT.

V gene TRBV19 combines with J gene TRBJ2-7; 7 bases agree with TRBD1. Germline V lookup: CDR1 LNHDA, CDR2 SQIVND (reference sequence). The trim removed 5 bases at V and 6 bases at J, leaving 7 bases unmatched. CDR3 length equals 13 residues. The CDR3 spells CASSFKGAGEQYF. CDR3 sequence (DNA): TGTGCCAGTAGTTTCAAGGGGGCCGGCGAGCAGTACTTC.

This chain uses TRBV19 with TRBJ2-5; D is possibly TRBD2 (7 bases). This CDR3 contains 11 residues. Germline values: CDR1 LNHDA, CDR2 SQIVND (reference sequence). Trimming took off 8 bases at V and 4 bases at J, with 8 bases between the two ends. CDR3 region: CASRGAETQYF. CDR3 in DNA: TGTGCCAGTCGGGGGGCAGAGACCCAGTACTTC.

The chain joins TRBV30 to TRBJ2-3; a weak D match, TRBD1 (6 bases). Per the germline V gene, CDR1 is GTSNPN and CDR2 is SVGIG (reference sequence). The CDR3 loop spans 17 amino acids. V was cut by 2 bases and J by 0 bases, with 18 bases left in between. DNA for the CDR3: TGTGCCTGGAGTTGGGCGGAACAGGGTCCTAGCACAGATACGCAGTATTTT. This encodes CAWSWAEQGPSTDTQYF. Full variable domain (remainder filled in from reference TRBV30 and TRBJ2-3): SQTIHQWPATLVQPVGSPLSLECTVEGTSNPNLYWYRQAAGRGLQLLFYSVGIGQISSEVPQNLSASRPQDRQFILSSKKLLLSDSGFYLCAWSWAEQGPSTDTQYFGPGTRLTVL.

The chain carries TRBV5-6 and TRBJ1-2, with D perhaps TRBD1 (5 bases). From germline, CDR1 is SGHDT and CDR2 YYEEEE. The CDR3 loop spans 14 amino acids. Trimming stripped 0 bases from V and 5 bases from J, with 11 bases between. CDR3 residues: CASSLAQAPYGYTF. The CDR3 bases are TGTGCCAGCAGCTTGGCACAGGCCCCATATGGCTACACCTTC.

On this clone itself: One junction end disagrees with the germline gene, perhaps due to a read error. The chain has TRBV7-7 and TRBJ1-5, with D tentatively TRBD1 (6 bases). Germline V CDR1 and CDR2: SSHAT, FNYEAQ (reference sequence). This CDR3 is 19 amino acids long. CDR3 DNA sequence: TGTGCTAGCAGCTTAAACCCCCTGGCAGGGGTAAGTAGGGATCAGCCCCAGCATTTT. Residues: CASSLNPLAGVSRDQPQHF.

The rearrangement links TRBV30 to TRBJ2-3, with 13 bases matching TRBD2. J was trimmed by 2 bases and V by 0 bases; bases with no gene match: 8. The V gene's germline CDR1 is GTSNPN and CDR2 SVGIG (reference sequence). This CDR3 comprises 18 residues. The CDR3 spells CAWSVARTSGGPTDTQYF. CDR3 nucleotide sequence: TGTGCCTGGAGTGTTGCCCGGACTAGCGGGGGCCCCACAGATACGCAGTATTTT. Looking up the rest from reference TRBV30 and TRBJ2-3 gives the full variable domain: SQTIHQWPATLVQPVGSPLSLECTVEGTSNPNLYWYRQAAGRGLQLLFYSVGIGQISSEVPQNLSASRPQDRQFILSSKKLLLSDSGFYLCAWSVARTSGGPTDTQYFGPGTRLTVL.

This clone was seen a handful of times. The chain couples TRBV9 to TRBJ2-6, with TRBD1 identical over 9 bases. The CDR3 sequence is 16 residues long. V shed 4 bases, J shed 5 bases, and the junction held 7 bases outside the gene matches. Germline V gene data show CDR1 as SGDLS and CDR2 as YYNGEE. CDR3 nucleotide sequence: TGTGCCAGCAGCCCCCATACAGGGGGCTGGGCCAACGTCCTGACTTTC. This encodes CASSPHTGGWANVLTF.

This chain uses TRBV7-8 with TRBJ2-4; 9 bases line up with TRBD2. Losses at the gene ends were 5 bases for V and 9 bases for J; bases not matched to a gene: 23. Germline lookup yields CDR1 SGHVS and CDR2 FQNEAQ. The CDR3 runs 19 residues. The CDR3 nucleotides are TGTGCCAGCAGCCCCCGAGGCGGGGGGGTAAGAAATCGAGAAAGCATTCAGTACTTC. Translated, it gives CASSPRGGGVRNRESIQYF.

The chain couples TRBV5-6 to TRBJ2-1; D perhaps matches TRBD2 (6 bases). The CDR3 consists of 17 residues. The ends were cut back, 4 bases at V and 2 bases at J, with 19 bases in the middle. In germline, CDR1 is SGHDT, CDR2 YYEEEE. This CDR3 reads CASSAGRAWKTYNEQFF. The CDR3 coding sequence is TGTGCCAGCAGCGCGGGAAGGGCCTGGAAGACCTACAATGAGCAGTTCTTC.

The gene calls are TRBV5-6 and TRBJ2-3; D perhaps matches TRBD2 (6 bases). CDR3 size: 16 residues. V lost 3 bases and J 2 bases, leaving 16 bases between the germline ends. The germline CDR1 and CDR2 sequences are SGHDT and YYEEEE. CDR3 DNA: TGTGCCAGCAGCTCCCCGGGGAGGCCCAACACAGATACGCAGTATTTT. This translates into CASSSPGRPNTDTQYF.

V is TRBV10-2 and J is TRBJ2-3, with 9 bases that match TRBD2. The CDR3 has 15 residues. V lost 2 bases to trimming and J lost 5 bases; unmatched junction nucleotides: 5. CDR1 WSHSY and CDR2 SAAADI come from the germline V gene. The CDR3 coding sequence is TGCGCCAGCAGTGAGCCGGGACTAGCAAGAGATACGCAGTATTTT. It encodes CASSEPGLARDTQYF.

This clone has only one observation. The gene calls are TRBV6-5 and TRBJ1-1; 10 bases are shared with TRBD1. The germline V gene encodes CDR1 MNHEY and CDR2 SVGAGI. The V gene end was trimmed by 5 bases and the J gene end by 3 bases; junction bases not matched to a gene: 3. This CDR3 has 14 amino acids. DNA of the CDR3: TGTGCCAGCAGTCGCGGACAGGGGGACACTGAAGCTTTCTTT. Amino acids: CASSRGQGDTEAFF.

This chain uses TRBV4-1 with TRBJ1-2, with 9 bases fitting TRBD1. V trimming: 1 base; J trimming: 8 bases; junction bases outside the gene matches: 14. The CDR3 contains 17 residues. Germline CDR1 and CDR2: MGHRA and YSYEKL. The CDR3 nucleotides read TGCGCCAGCAGCCAAGTGGGGAAGGACAGGGGAGGTTCGGGCTACACCTTC. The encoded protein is CASSQVGKDRGGSGYTF.

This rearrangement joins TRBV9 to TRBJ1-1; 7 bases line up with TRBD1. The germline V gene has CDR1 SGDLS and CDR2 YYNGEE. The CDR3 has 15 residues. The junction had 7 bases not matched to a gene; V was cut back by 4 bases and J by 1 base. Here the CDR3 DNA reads TGTGCCAGCAGCCGTAGGACAGGTGGGAACACTGAAGCTTTCTTT. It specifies CASSRRTGGNTEAFF.

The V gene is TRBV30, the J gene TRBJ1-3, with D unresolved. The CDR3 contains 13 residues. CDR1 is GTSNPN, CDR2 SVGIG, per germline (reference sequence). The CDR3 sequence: CAQPTLSGNTIYF. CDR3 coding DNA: TGTGCTCAACCGACACTCTCTGGAAACACCATATATTTT.

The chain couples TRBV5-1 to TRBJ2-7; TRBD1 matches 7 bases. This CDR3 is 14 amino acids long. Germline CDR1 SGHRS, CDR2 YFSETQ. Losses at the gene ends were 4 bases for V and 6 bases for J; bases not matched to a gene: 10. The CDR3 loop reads CASSQTTGLGEQYF. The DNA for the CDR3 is TGCGCCAGCAGCCAGACGACAGGGCTCGGCGAGCAGTACTTC.

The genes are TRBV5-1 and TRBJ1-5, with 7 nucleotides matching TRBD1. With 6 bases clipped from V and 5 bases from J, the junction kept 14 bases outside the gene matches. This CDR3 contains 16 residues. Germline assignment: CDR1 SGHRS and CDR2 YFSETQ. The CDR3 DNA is TGCGCCAGCATCATCCGGGACAGCCGTACCCATCAGCCCCAGCATTTT. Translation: CASIIRDSRTHQPQHF.

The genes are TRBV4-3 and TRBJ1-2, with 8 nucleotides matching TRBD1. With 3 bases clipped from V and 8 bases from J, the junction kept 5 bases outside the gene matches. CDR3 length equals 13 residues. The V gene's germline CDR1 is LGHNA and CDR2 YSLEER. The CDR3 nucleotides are TGCGCCAGCAGCCAGTCCAGGGGGCTGGGCTACACCTTC. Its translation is CASSQSRGLGYTF.

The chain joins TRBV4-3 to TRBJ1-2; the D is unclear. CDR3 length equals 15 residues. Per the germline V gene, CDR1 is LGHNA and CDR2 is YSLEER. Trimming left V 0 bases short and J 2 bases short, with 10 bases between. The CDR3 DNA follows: TGCGCCAGCAGCCAAGACGGACTGGGGAACTATGGCTACACCTTC. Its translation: CASSQDGLGNYGYTF.

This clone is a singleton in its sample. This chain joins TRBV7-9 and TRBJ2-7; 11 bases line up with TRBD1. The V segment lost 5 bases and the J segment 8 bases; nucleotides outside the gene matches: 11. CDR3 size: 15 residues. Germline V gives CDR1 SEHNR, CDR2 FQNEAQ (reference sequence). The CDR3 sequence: CASSHPEDRGRQQYF. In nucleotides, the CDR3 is TGTGCCAGCAGCCATCCAGAGGACAGGGGGCGGCAGCAGTACTTC.

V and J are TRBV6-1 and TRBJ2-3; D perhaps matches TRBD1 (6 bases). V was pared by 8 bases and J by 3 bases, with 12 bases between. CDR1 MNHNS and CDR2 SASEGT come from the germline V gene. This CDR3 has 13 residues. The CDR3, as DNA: TGTGCCAGCGGCAGGGGTATAACAGATACGCAGTATTTT. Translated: CASGRGITDTQYF.

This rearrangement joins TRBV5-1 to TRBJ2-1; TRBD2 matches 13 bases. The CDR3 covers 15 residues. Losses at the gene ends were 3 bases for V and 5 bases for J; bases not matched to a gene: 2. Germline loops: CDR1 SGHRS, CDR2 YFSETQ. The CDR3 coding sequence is TGCGCCAGCAGCTCCGGACTAGCGGGGGACAATGAGCAGTTCTTC. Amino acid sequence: CASSSGLAGDNEQFF.

CDR3 sequence (DNA): TGCGCCAGCAGCTTGCAAGCCAGGGGTGGCTTCGATCTATCCTACAATGAGCAGTTCTTC. Its translation is CASSLQARGGFDLSYNEQFF. The chain combines TRBV5-1 with TRBJ2-1; maybe TRBD1 (6 bases). Trimming stripped 1 base from V and 1 base from J, with 24 bases between. Germline V CDR1 and CDR2: SGHRS, YFSETQ. The CDR3 loop spans 20 amino acids.

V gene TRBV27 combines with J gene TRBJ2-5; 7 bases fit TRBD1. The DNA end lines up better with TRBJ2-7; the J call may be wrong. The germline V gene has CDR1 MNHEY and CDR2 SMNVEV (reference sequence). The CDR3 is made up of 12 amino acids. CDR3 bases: TGTGCCACGACAGGGAGCTCCTACGAGCAGTACTTC. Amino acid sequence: CATTGSSYEQYF.

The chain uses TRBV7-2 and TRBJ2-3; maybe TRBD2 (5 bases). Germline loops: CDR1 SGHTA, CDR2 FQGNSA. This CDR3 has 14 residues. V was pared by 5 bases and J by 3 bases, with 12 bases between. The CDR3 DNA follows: TGTGCCAGCAGCCCTAGGACTGGAACAGATACGCAGTATTTT. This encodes CASSPRTGTDTQYF.

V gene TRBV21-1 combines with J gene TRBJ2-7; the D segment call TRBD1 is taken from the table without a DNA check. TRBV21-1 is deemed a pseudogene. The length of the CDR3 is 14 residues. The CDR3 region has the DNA TGTGCCAGCAGCAAAGAGGGACAGATATACGAGCAGTACTTC. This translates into CASSKEGQIYEQYF.